Below are 29 T cell receptor beta chains sequenced from a single sample in a study of T cells after somatic rescue of genetic block. The data were produced by immunoSEQ multiplex PCR, yet TCRdb's version contains in-frame clones alone and is incomplete. The sample includes 11,000 to 15,000 clones, roughly 70% seen only once; the top ten take 20%. The sequencing input was peripheral blood mononuclear cells (PBMCs). These receptor sequences come from a boy between 5 and 17 years old.

In its sample, this clone is medium-sized (0.01 to 0.1%). V gene TRBV6-5 combines with J gene TRBJ2-1; 10 nucleotides align to TRBD2. V dropped 5 bases and J dropped 2; count of bases not matched to a gene: 3. CDR1 MNHEY and CDR2 SVGAGI come from the germline V gene. This CDR3 contains 15 residues. Here the CDR3 DNA reads TGTGCCAGCAGTCCACTAGCGGGACCCTACAATGAGCAGTTCTTC. It specifies CASSPLAGPYNEQFF.

CDR3 loop: CASSLSGYQETQYF. In DNA, the CDR3 is TGCGCCAGCAGCCTCTCGGGGTACCAAGAGACCCAGTACTTC. The gene calls are TRBV5-1 and TRBJ2-5; TRBD2 might be the D (5 bases). The germline V gene encodes CDR1 SGHRS and CDR2 YFSETQ. Trimming stripped 4 bases from V and 0 bases from J, with 10 bases between. CDR3 length: 14 residues.

The chain recombines TRBV18 with TRBJ2-7, with 8 nucleotides matching TRBD1. The V gene's germline CDR1 is KGHSH and CDR2 LQKENI. The V gene end was trimmed by 2 bases and the J gene end by 3 bases; junction bases not matched to a gene: 9. This CDR3 has 16 residues. The CDR3 DNA follows: TGTGCCAGCTCACCAGCCGGGGCAGGGGGCAACTACGAGCAGTACTTC. It translates to CASSPAGAGGNYEQYF.

The chain uses TRBV5-4 and TRBJ2-5; 8 nucleotides match TRBD1. Germline loops: CDR1 SGHNT, CDR2 YYREEE (reference sequence). This CDR3 region has 14 residues. J lost 3 bases, V lost 4 bases, and 5 bases had no gene match. The CDR3 nucleotides are TGTGCCAGCAGCCGGACAGGGAGTAAAGAGACCCAGTACTTC. The encoded protein is CASSRTGSKETQYF.

By proportion, this clone is medium-sized. This chain connects TRBV29-1 to TRBJ2-3; perhaps TRBD1 as D (6 bases). The germline V gene has CDR1 SQVTM and CDR2 ANQGSEA. This CDR3 has 15 residues. Trimming pared 4 bases from V and 4 bases from J, leaving 18 bases between. CDR3 sequence: CSVGEGGHFADTQYF. DNA of the CDR3: TGCAGCGTTGGGGAAGGGGGACACTTTGCAGATACGCAGTATTTT.

The chain is built from TRBV7-3 and TRBJ2-1; no firm D call. Trimming took off 5 bases at V and 12 bases at J, with 14 bases between the two ends. The CDR3 covers 12 residues. Germline assignment: CDR1 SGHTA and CDR2 FQGTGA. In DNA, the CDR3 is TGTGCCAGCAGCCCCGACCCTCGCGTGCAGTTCTTC. It translates to CASSPDPRVQFF.

The CDR3 protein is CASRGDSLLLTNTDTQYF. CDR3 nucleotides: TGTGCCAGCAGGGGCGATAGCCTTTTACTTACAAACACAGATACGCAGTATTTT. The rearrangement uses TRBV11-1 and TRBJ2-3; no clear D gene. Trimming removed 6 bases at V and 2 bases at J, with 24 bases between. Germline CDR1 and CDR2: SGHAT and FQDESV (reference sequence). This CDR3 has 18 residues.

The V gene is TRBV5-1, the J gene TRBJ2-7; perhaps D is TRBD1 or TRBD2 (5 bases each). The CDR3 loop spans 16 amino acids. V dropped 5 bases and J dropped 2 bases, with 20 bases sitting between them. CDR1 SGHRS and CDR2 YFSETQ come from the germline V gene. The CDR3 spells CASRWTVSGTTYEQYF. The CDR3 coding sequence is TGCGCCAGCAGGTGGACGGTATCGGGGACGACCTACGAGCAGTACTTC.

The gene calls are TRBV5-1 and TRBJ2-1; 8 bases line up with TRBD1. V was clipped by 0 bases and J by 4 bases; unmatched bases: 6. This CDR3 is built from 16 residues. Germline V lookup: CDR1 SGHRS, CDR2 YFSETQ. The CDR3 reads CASSLGGTGLYNEQFF. The CDR3 coding sequence is TGCGCCAGCAGCTTGGGAGGGACAGGTTTGTACAATGAGCAGTTCTTC.

The gene calls are TRBV27 and TRBJ1-1, with 7 nucleotides matching TRBD1. The ends lost 5 bases at V and 2 bases at J; junction bases unmatched: 8. This CDR3 region has 15 residues. CDR1 is MNHEY, CDR2 SMNVEV, per germline (reference sequence). DNA of the CDR3: TGTGCCAGCAGTCCACAGGGGTGGCTAAACACTGAAGCTTTCTTT. Amino acid sequence: CASSPQGWLNTEAFF.

This chain links TRBV5-1 with TRBJ2-6; D possibly corresponds to TRBD2 (5 bases). CDR3 length equals 14 residues. V lost 0 bases, J lost 6 bases, and 7 bases lay in between. Germline lookup yields CDR1 SGHRS and CDR2 YFSETQ. CDR3 sequence reads: CASSLAGMANVLTF. CDR3 DNA sequence: TGCGCCAGCAGCTTGGCGGGGATGGCCAACGTCCTGACTTTC.

The sample holds a few counts of this clone. The chain employs TRBV9 and TRBJ2-5, with 10 bases that match TRBD1. V lost 2 bases and J lost 5; bases outside the gene matches: 3. Germline V gene data show CDR1 as SGDLS and CDR2 as YYNGEE. CDR3 length: 14 amino acids. CDR3 sequence reads: CASSVDRGRETQYF. The DNA for the CDR3 is TGTGCCAGCAGCGTCGACAGGGGGCGGGAGACCCAGTACTTC.

For the CDR3, the DNA is TGTGCCAGCAGCTTTAGTCGGACTAGCTACAATGAGCAGTTCTTC. Protein product: CASSFSRTSYNEQFF. The chain carries TRBV11-3 and TRBJ2-1, with TRBD2 matching over 7 bases. The V gene end was trimmed by 3 bases and the J gene end by 3 bases; junction bases not matched to a gene: 5. The CDR3 has 15 amino acids. From germline, CDR1 is SGHNT and CDR2 YENEEA.

This chain connects TRBV14 to TRBJ2-4; D ambiguous. V was clipped by 4 bases and J by 0 bases, with 7 bases between them. The CDR3 contains 14 residues. Germline V gene sequence: CDR1 SGHDN, CDR2 FVKESK. In nucleotides, the CDR3 is TGTGCCAGCAGCCCGCGATTAGCCAAAAACATTCAGTACTTC. It specifies CASSPRLAKNIQYF.

This clone has more than one count but fewer than ten. This chain joins TRBV4-1 and TRBJ2-5; a possible D gene is TRBD1 (6 bases). V was cut by 0 bases and J by 5 bases, with 13 bases left in between. The CDR3 runs to 15 residues. CDR1 MGHRA and CDR2 YSYEKL come from the germline V gene. DNA for the CDR3: TGCGCCAGCAGCCAAGATCAGAACAGGGTTGAGACCCAGTACTTC. It specifies CASSQDQNRVETQYF.

This rearrangement joins TRBV21-1 to TRBJ2-7; the table gives TRBD2 as D, unverified against the DNA. TRBV21-1 is marked as a pseudogene. The CDR3 contains 22 residues. CDR3 region: CASSRIIISGTSYFPRGYEQYF. The CDR3 DNA follows: TGTGCCAGCAGCAGAATCATCATTTCCGGGACTAGTTACTTCCCTAGGGGCTACGAGCAGTACTTC.

The genes are TRBV5-6 and TRBJ2-7, with D hard to call. The CDR3 is 12 residues long. Germline V gene lookup returns CDR1 SGHDT and CDR2 YYEEEE. V lost 4 bases, J lost 3 bases, and 8 bases lay in between. The CDR3 DNA is TGTGCCAGCAGCCTCGGGTTCTACGAGCAGTACTTC. It codes for CASSLGFYEQYF.

V usage is TRBV5-1 and J usage is TRBJ2-3; the match to TRBD2 covers 8 bases. CDR1 SGHRS and CDR2 YFSETQ come from the germline V gene. The length of the CDR3 is 17 residues. The V segment lost 0 bases and the J segment 5 bases; nucleotides outside the gene matches: 11. In DNA, the CDR3 is TGCGCCAGCAGCTTGGAACCTAGCGGGTTTGATATAGATACGCAGTATTTT. This translates into CASSLEPSGFDIDTQYF.

The V call is TRBV5-8, the J call TRBJ2-4; a possible D gene is TRBD1 (6 bases). V gave up 2 bases and J gave up 0 bases, with 15 bases separating them. The CDR3 has 17 residues. Germline CDR1 is SGHTS and CDR2 is YDEGEE. The CDR3 here is CASSLSQGQIAKNIQYF. CDR3 nucleotide sequence: TGTGCCAGCAGCTTATCCCAAGGACAGATAGCCAAAAACATTCAGTACTTC.

This sequence joins TRBV2 and TRBJ2-7, with 7 bases matching TRBD2. The CDR3 extends over 16 amino acids. Germline CDR1 SNHLY, CDR2 FYNNEI. Losses at the gene ends were 0 bases for V and 0 bases for J; bases not matched to a gene: 5. CDR3 coding DNA: TGTGCCAGCAGTGAAGCAGGGCGGGGGAGCTCCTACGAGCAGTACTTC. It translates to CASSEAGRGSSYEQYF.

This clone appeared once. V usage is TRBV6-1 and J usage is TRBJ1-5; 8 positions match TRBD1. Trimming cost V 8 bases and J 7 bases; bases outside gene matches: 7. CDR1 and CDR2 (germline): MNHNS, SASEGT. The CDR3 length is 13 residues. The CDR3 reads CASFDRGGQPQHF. For the CDR3, the DNA is TGTGCCAGCTTTGACAGGGGTGGACAGCCCCAGCATTTT.

J is TRBJ2-1 and V is TRBV7-2, with unresolved D. The CDR3 runs to 19 residues. The germline V gene encodes CDR1 SGHTA and CDR2 FQGNSA. Trimming took off 5 bases at V and 0 bases at J, with 23 bases between the two ends. The CDR3 loop is CASSRFTSIARLSYNEQFF. The CDR3 DNA follows: TGTGCCAGCAGCCGTTTCACTTCTATCGCCCGACTCTCCTACAATGAGCAGTTCTTC.

By sample fraction, this clone is large. The J gene is TRBJ1-2, the V gene TRBV6-6; perhaps TRBD1 as D (5 bases). CDR1 is MNHNY, CDR2 SVGAGI, per germline (reference sequence). CDR3 length: 14 residues. V was pared by 2 bases and J by 2 bases, with 9 bases between. CDR3 residues: CASSYEGANYGYTF. The CDR3 DNA reads TGTGCCAGCAGTTACGAAGGGGCCAACTATGGCTACACCTTC.

The V gene is TRBV27, the J gene TRBJ2-6; D may be TRBD1 (5 bases). This CDR3 contains 14 residues. Trimming removed 5 bases at V and 4 bases at J, with 9 bases between. Germline lookup yields CDR1 MNHEY and CDR2 SMNVEV (reference sequence). The CDR3 loop is CASSPRVGANVLTF. In DNA form, the CDR3 reads TGTGCCAGCAGTCCCAGGGTAGGGGCCAACGTCCTGACTTTC.

The chain recombines TRBV6-5 with TRBJ1-2; D is uncertain. This CDR3 contains 11 residues. Deletions cut 4 bases from V and 4 bases from J, with 4 bases between. Per the germline V gene, CDR1 is MNHEY and CDR2 is SVGAGI. CDR3 in DNA: TGTGCCAGCAGTTCCCTCTATGGCTACACCTTC. Amino acid sequence: CASSSLYGYTF.

This chain connects TRBV5-6 to TRBJ1-2, with TRBD1 matching 7 bases. Germline CDR1 reads SGHDT; CDR2 reads YYEEEE. CDR3 size: 15 residues. V shed 2 bases and J 4 bases; nucleotides not matched to a gene: 8. The CDR3 reads CASSFGGGGVYGYTF. In DNA form, the CDR3 reads TGTGCCAGCAGCTTCGGGGGAGGGGGCGTCTATGGCTACACCTTC.

This chain links TRBV10-3 with TRBJ2-5; 9 bases are shared with TRBD2. The DNA end is a closer match to TRBJ2-7, so the J assignment may be wrong. From germline, CDR1 is ENHRY and CDR2 SYGVKD. The CDR3 consists of 15 residues. The CDR3 sequence: CAISEGTAGGYEQYF. The CDR3 nucleotides are TGTGCCATCAGTGAGGGGACAGCGGGGGGTTACGAGCAGTACTTC.

A few counts support this clone. In nucleotides, the CDR3 is TGCGCCAGCAGCCTCGGCGGGGGAGAGACCCAGTACTTC. The encoded protein is CASSLGGGETQYF. This sequence joins TRBV5-1 and TRBJ2-5, with 7 bases that match TRBD2. This CDR3 has 13 amino acids. The germline V gene encodes CDR1 SGHRS and CDR2 YFSETQ. V was clipped by 4 bases and J by 4 bases; unmatched bases: 4.

The chain employs TRBV19 and TRBJ2-4, with TRBD2 matching over 8 bases. The CDR3 totals 14 residues. CDR1 and CDR2 from the germline V gene are LNHDA and SQIVND (reference sequence). Trimming at V came to 4 bases and at J to 7 bases, leaving 6 bases not matched to a gene. The CDR3 nucleotides are TGTGCCAGTAGTACCGGACTAGCCTGGAACATTCAGTACTTC. Protein: CASSTGLAWNIQYF.